The 15 T cell receptor beta chains below come from one sample, sequenced in a study of tumor-infiltrating lymphocytes in primary liver carcinoma. With roughly 540 ng total RNA as template and a constant-region primer, TCR beta cDNA was made. Three nested multiplex PCR rounds of slightly modified ARM-PCR generated TCR beta libraries. In the first two PCR rounds, TRBV1-TRBV30 forward primers were paired with a C-beta reverse primer, and each round lasted roughly 10 cycles. TCRdb re-called the multiplex PCR reads through MiXCR, storing one row per CDR3 protein. The sample shows about 50,000 distinct CDR3 sequences, around 77% of them seen only once. Investigators took RNA and DNA out together from roughly 21-30 mg of unsorted bulk tissue. Sequences were obtained from liver tumor tissue from sampling region 5. Subset noted: tumor region T5, tumor centre. These receptors all come from a man between 40 and 49 years old with primary liver carcinoma and hepatitis B virus infection.

This clonotype was picked up many times. The CDR3 region is CSVVSSVNQPQHF. In DNA, the CDR3 is TGCAGCGTTGTGAGTAGTGTTAATCAGCCCCAGCATTTT. This rearrangement joins TRBV29-1 to TRBJ1-5; no definite D call. CDR1 is SQVTM and CDR2 is ANQGSEA in the germline V gene. CDR3 length equals 13 residues. The V end lost 4 bases, the J end lost 4 bases, and 11 bases lay between the germline ends.

This chain links TRBV29-1 with TRBJ2-1; 8 bases match TRBD2. CDR3 size: 16 residues. Looked up from germline, CDR1 is SQVTM and CDR2 is ANQGSEA. Trimming cost V 2 bases and J 9 bases; bases outside gene matches: 15. The CDR3 protein is CSVETLAGPTTSEQFF. CDR3 nucleotide sequence: TGCAGCGTTGAAACTTTAGCGGGGCCTACTACGTCTGAGCAGTTCTTC.

As to this clonotype: One end of the junction varies from germline; a read error may be responsible. The genes are TRBV10-2 and TRBJ2-3, with D possibly matching TRBD1 (5 bases). Germline CDR1 WSHSY, CDR2 SAAADI. This CDR3 is built from 14 residues. CDR3 in amino acids: CASSDTRGTATQYF. DNA of the CDR3: TGCGCCAGCTCCGATACAAGGGGAACAGCTACGCAGTATTTT.

The chain uses TRBV11-1 and TRBJ2-2, with D perhaps matching TRBD1 (6 bases). This CDR3 spans 15 amino acids. Germline V gene lookup returns CDR1 SGHAT and CDR2 FQDESV (reference sequence). Trimming shortened V by 1 base and J by 17 bases, and 23 bases separated the two germline ends. CDR3 in amino acids: CASSLVQGYTGELFF. CDR3 bases: TGTGCCAGCAGCTTAGTACAGGGATATACCGGGGAACTATTTTTT. The full variable domain, rest sourced from reference TRBV11-1 and TRBJ2-2, is EAEVAQSPRYKITEKSQAVAFWCDPISGHATLYWYRQILGQGPELLVQFQDESVVDDSQLPKDRFSAERLKGVDSTLKIQPAELGDSAMYLCASSLVQGYTGELFFGEGSRLTVL.

Worth noting for this clonotype: An end of the junction does not agree with germline; a read error may underlie this. The rearrangement joins TRBV5-4 to TRBJ2-5; 8 nucleotides agree with TRBD1. The DNA matches TRBJ2-1 better at its end, which makes the J call doubtful. CDR1 is SGHNT, CDR2 YYREEE, per germline (reference sequence). This CDR3 comprises 13 residues. CDR3 DNA sequence: TGTGCCATCAGCTCGGACAGGGTAGAGACCCAGTTCTTC. Its protein product is CAISSDRVETQFF.

In the case of this clonotype: Without the conserved terminal phenylalanine or tryptophan, this CDR3 likely stems from a read error. The chain combines TRBV11-2 with TRBJ2-2, with no clear D. Looked up from germline, CDR1 is SGHAT and CDR2 is FQNNGV. The CDR3 extends over 14 amino acids. V lost 0 bases and J 3 bases, leaving 5 bases between the germline ends. The DNA of the CDR3 is TGTGCCAGCAGCTTAGAGTATCACACCGGGGAGCTGTTTTAT. This codes for CASSLEYHTGELFY.

The V gene is TRBV30, the J gene TRBJ2-7, with a possible D match to TRBD2 (5 bases). V dropped 6 bases and J dropped 0 bases, with 15 bases sitting between them. Germline V CDR1 and CDR2: GTSNPN, SVGIG (reference sequence). CDR3 size: 14 residues. The CDR3 DNA reads as TGTGCCTGCATTTCCGTGGGGAGCTCCTACGAGCAGTACTTC. Its protein is CACISVGSSYEQYF.

This chain links TRBV4-1 with TRBJ1-6; D unclear. From germline, CDR1 is MGHRA and CDR2 YSYEKL. Trimming removed 4 bases at V and 7 bases at J, with 14 bases between. The CDR3 runs 15 residues. CDR3 loop: CASSPQRDSNSPLHF. In DNA form, the CDR3 reads TGCGCCAGCAGCCCACAGAGAGATTCCAATTCACCCCTCCACTTT.

About this clonotype: A clone one base away is much larger, so this may be a read error. The CDR3 reads CASSLTIGTDSGYTF. In DNA form, the CDR3 reads TGCGCCAGCAGCTTGACAATCGGGACAGACTCTGGCTACACCTTC. The V call is TRBV5-1, the J call TRBJ1-2; 7 bases agree with TRBD1. V shed 1 base and J 7 bases; nucleotides not matched to a gene: 10. The CDR3 consists of 15 residues. In germline, CDR1 is SGHRS, CDR2 YFSETQ.

Concerning this clonotype itself: The CDR3 does not end in the conserved phenylalanine or tryptophan, so this is likely a read error. Because the CDR3's place on the DNA is in doubt, the DNA is left out and the CDR3 is given as listed by TCRdb. V gene TRBV11-2 combines with J gene TRBJ2-1; TRBD2 reflects the table's D call only, with no check against the DNA. From its first to its last residue, the CDR3 has 19 amino acids. The V gene's germline CDR1 is SGHAT and CDR2 FQNNGV. This CDR3 is CASSFQWVPGTSGSHEKFL.

Regarding this clonotype: A junction end diverges from the germline sequence, so it may reflect a read error. The chain uses TRBV5-6 and TRBJ2-1; maybe TRBD2 (5 bases). Germline V gives CDR1 SGHDT, CDR2 YYEEEE. The CDR3 length is 16 residues. The CDR3 here is CASSPSGSVRDNEQFF. In nucleotides, the CDR3 is TGTGCAAGCAGTCCGTCTGGGAGCGTGAGGGACAATGAGCAGTTCTTC.

At least ten counts were recorded for this clonotype. The chain joins TRBV9 to TRBJ1-2; no reliable D call. V lost 4 bases and J lost 1, with 11 bases in between. Germline values: CDR1 SGDLS, CDR2 YYNGEE. The CDR3 runs to 14 residues. CDR3 loop: CASSLGPVNYGYTF. CDR3 sequence (DNA): TGTGCCAGCAGCCTCGGGCCGGTTAACTATGGCTACACCTTC.

Remarks on this clonotype: The junction does not match germline at one end; this may be a read error. J is TRBJ1-2 and V is TRBV6-5; D is ambiguous. Germline CDR1 reads MNHEY; CDR2 reads SVGAGI. CDR3 length: 13 residues. CDR3 sequence reads: CASRTWINYGYTF. The CDR3 DNA sequence: TGTGCCAGCAGGACATGGATTAACTATGGCTACACATTC.

Of note for this clonotype: A read error may explain this, as a much larger clone is one base away. This rearrangement joins TRBV7-9 to TRBJ2-3, with 13 bases aligning to TRBD2. The CDR3 has 17 residues. V was clipped by 1 base and J by 8 bases; unmatched bases: 9. Germline values: CDR1 SEHNR, CDR2 FQNEAQ (reference sequence). CDR3 residues: CASSLVTSGRAVGTQYF. The DNA of the CDR3 is TGTGCCAGCAGCTTAGTAACTAGCGGGAGGGCCGTAGGTACGCAGTATTTT.

This clonotype was counted between two and nine times. This rearrangement joins TRBV11-2 to TRBJ2-3; the D is unclear. Germline lookup yields CDR1 SGHAT and CDR2 FQNNGV. This CDR3 has 14 amino acids. The CDR3 coding sequence is TGTGCTACCAGCCCCCCGGGCCGGACAGATACGCAGTATTTT. Protein: CATSPPGRTDTQYF.